Listed below are T cell receptor beta chains from one sample, sequenced in a study of glioma-infiltrating T cells. TCRdb ran MiXCR on the multiplex PCR reads and lists one entry per CDR3 protein. In the table there are 300,000 to 450,000 distinct CDR3 sequences, more than 35% of which are singletons. Specimen: glioma tissue, nonneoplastic brain tissue, or PBMCs (not recorded which). These receptors all come from a human donor with low-grade glioma or glioblastoma, undergoing nonglioma brain surgery, or in good health (not recorded which). Both conserved end residues are part of each CDR3. The D gene is left open where the match is weak. Only part of the rows carry a size: once, few, many, or a class if the clone is expanded.

V	J	D	size	CDR3	DNA
TRBV18	TRBJ2-7	TRBD2	few	CASSPRGLAGYEQYF	TGTGCCAGCTCACCAAGGGGACTAGCAGGCTACGAGCAGTACTTC
TRBV5-1	TRBJ2-3	-	-	CASSLRGDGDTQYF	TGCGCCAGCAGCTTGCGAGGCGACGGAGATACGCAGTATTTT
TRBV28	TRBJ2-5	TRBD1	many	CASSFRDRQETQYF	TGTGCCAGCAGTTTTCGGGACAGGCAAGAGACCCAGTACTTC
TRBV28	TRBJ2-7	-	-	CASSSPGTLYEQYF	TGTGCCAGCAGTTCCCCCGGGACCCTTTACGAGCAGTACTTC
TRBV15	TRBJ2-1	TRBD2	-	CATSRIGTSGKFSYNEQFF	TGTGCCACCAGCAGAATCGGGACTAGCGGGAAATTCTCCTACAATGAGCAGTTCTTC
TRBV12-3/TRBV12-4	TRBJ2-7	-	few	CASSTPRQSYEQYF	TGTGCCAGCAGTACACCCCGACAGTCCTACGAGCAGTACTTC
TRBV4-2	TRBJ1-2	-	-	CASSQDPAGNYGYTF	TGTGCCAGCAGCCAAGATCCGGCAGGGAACTATGGCTACACCTTC
TRBV4-3	TRBJ2-7	-	-	CASSQEVSRREQYF	TGCGCCAGCAGCCAAGAGGTGTCGCGGCGCGAGCAGTACTTC
TRBV7-2	TRBJ2-5	TRBD1	once	CARSLGQGGFQETQYF	TGTGCCAGAAGCCTCGGACAGGGGGGCTTTCAAGAGACCCAGTACTTC
TRBV6-1	TRBJ2-7	-	many	CASTNVGTITYEQYF	TGTGCCAGCACTAACGTAGGGACGATTACCTACGAGCAGTACTTC
TRBV15	TRBJ2-4	TRBD2	many	CATSSTLAGDNSEYF	TGTGCCACCAGCAGCACACTAGCGGGGGACAACTCGGAGTACTTC
TRBV28	TRBJ2-3	-	few	CASSSSVADTDTQYF	TGTGCCAGCAGTAGTTCGGTAGCGGACACAGATACGCAGTATTTT
TRBV27	TRBJ1-4	TRBD1	many	CASSIQGIGEKLFF	TGTGCCAGCAGCATACAGGGGATCGGTGAAAAACTGTTTTTT
TRBV2	TRBJ2-5	-	once	CASSLIDEETQYF	TGTGCCAGCAGCCTAATTGATGAAGAGACCCAGTACTTC
TRBV5-4	TRBJ2-3	TRBD1	few	CASSARTGGQETQYF	TGTGCCAGCAGCGCGAGGACAGGGGGCCAAGAGACCCAGTATTTT
TRBV7-6	TRBJ1-1	-	-	CASSLALVGPTEAFF	TGTGCCAGCAGCTTAGCGCTTGTGGGGCCCACTGAAGCTTTCTTT